The clone carrying this TCR beta chain was observed a single time. Per the germline V gene, CDR1 is GTSNPN and CDR2 is SVGIG (reference sequence). The length of the CDR3 is 12 residues. The V gene lost 6 bases and the J gene lost 0 bases, with 8 bases spanning the gap. Clones were sequenced by immunoSEQ multiplex PCR, and TCRdb holds only the in-frame ones, with some missing. The sample yields about 2 million clones, roughly 96% seen once. These data originate in a study of shared clonotypes between healthy human individuals. The clonotype originates from a man aged 18 to 29 in good health. The specimen sequenced was naive CD4+ T cells sorted from blood. Subset reported: CD45RA+ positively selected. This chain uses TRBV30 with TRBJ1-2, with D maybe TRBD1 (5 bases). The DNA for the CDR3 is TGTGCCTGTAGGGGAGCTAACTATGGCTACACCTTC. Residues: CACRGANYGYTF.